The clone carrying this T cell receptor beta chain was recorded once. Its antigen is still unknown. A much larger clone lies a single base off, so this may be a read error. Axillary draining lymph nodes of breast cancer patients supplied the node samples. This sample is drawn from a study of breast tumors, draining lymph nodes, adjacent tissues. Study outcomes and limitations: Most tumor T cells seemingly derive from lymph node, then expand in tumor. Tumors had less TCR diversity than lymph nodes, more than nontumor tissue. That most tumor T cells come from lymph nodes remained unproven. Compared with basal-like, luminal-like tumors shared significantly more repertoire with nontumor tissue.

Germline loops: CDR1 LNHDA, CDR2 SQIVND (reference sequence). This CDR3 contains 13 residues. TCRdb fed the multiplex PCR reads into MiXCR, producing one record per CDR3 protein. The sample shows around 130,000 distinct CDR3 sequences, around 21% of them seen only once. Sequencing was done on a sample of axillary lymph node tissue. The gene calls are TRBV19 and TRBJ2-2; D uncertain. The receptor comes from a female donor with breast cancer. Some clones in this sample may be carry-over from other donors' samples. CDR3 region: CANSTQHTGELFF. In nucleotides, the CDR3 is TGTGCCAATAGTACCCAACACACCGGGGAGCTGTTTTTT. The full variable domain, in which reference TRBV19 and TRBJ2-2 provide the parts outside the CDR3, is DGGITQSPKYLFRKEGQNVTLSCEQNLNHDAMYWYRQDPGQGLRLIYYSQIVNDFQKGDIAEGYSVSREKKESFPLTVTSAQKNPTAFYLCANSTQHTGELFFGEGSRLTVL.